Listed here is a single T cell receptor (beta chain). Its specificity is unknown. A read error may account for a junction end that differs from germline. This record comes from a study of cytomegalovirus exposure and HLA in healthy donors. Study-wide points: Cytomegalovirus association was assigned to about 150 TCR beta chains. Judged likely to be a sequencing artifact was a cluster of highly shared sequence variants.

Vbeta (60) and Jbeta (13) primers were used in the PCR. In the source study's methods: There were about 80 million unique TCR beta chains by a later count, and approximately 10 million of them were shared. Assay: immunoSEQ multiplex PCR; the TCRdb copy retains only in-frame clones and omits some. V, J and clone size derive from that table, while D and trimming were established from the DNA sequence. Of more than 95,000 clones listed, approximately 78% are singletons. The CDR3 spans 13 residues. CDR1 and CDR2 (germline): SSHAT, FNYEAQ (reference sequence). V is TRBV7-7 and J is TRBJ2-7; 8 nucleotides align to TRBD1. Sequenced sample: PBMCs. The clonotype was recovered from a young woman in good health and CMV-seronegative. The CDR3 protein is CASSGDRTYEQYF. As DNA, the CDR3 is TGTGCTAGCAGTGGGGACAGGACCTACGAGCAGTACTTC.